The sample holds many counts of the clone carrying this T cell receptor (beta chain). Its specificity is not known. The entry originates in a study of T cells in Graves' hyperthyroidism and ophthalmopathy. The CDR3 regions of TCR beta were amplified from RNA transcripts. HTBI primers were used for first-round RT-PCR of the TCR CDR3. In TCRdb, the multiplex PCR reads were re-called with MiXCR into one record per CDR3 protein. The sample holds 600,000 or so distinct CDR3 sequences, 16% seen once. These patients, aged 18 to 65, had recently diagnosed hyperthyroidism lasting under 2 months. PBMCs were derived from 9.5 to 10 ml fresh peripheral blood. The ends were cut back, 5 bases at V and 0 bases at J, with 11 bases in the middle. In germline, CDR1 is SGDLS, CDR2 YYNGEE. The CDR3 is made up of 15 amino acids. Study-wide findings and caveats: By a 13 V-J model, ophthalmopathy was set apart from stable hyperthyroidism.

The genes are TRBV9 and TRBJ1-4; no definite D call. The TCR sequence derives from a woman aged 25-40 years with Graves' hyperthyroidism. The sequenced sample consisted of blood. CDR3 in amino acids: CASRKGRTTNEKLFF. The CDR3 nucleotides read TGTGCCAGCAGGAAAGGACGGACAACTAATGAAAAACTGTTTTTT.